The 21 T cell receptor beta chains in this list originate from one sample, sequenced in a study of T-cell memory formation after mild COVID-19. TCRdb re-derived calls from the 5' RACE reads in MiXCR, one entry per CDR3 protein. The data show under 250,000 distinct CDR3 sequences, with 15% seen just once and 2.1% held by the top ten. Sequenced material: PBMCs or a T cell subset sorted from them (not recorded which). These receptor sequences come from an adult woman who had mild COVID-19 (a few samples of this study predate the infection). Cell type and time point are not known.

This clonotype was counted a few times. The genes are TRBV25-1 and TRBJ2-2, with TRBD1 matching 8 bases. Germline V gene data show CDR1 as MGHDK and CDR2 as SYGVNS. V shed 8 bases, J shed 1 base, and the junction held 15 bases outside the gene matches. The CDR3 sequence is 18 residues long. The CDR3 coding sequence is TGTGCCAGCCTCCCCAAAGACGACAGGGGCGAGAACACCGGGGAGCTGTTTTTT. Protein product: CASLPKDDRGENTGELFF.

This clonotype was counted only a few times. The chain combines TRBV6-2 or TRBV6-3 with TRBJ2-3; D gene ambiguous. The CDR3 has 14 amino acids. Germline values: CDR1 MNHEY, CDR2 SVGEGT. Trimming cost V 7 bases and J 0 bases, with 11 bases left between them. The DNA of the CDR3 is TGTGCCAGCAAAAAGGACCCTAGCACAGATACGCAGTATTTT. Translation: CASKKDPSTDTQYF.

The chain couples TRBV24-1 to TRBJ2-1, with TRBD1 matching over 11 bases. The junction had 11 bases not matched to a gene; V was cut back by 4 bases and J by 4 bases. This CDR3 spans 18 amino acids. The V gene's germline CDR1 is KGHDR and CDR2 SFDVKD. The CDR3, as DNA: TGTGCCACCAGTGACCACCCAACCGGGACAGGGGGTTACAATGAGCAGTTCTTC. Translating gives CATSDHPTGTGGYNEQFF.

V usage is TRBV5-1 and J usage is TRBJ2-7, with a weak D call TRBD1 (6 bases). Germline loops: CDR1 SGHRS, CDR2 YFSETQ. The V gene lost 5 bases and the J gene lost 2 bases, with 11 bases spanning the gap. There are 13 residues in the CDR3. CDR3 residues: CASREGDPYEQYF. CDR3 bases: TGCGCCAGCAGAGAGGGGGACCCCTACGAGCAGTACTTC. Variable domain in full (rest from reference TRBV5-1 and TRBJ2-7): KAGVTQTPRYLIKTRGQQVTLSCSPISGHRSVSWYQQTPGQGLQFLFEYFSETQRNKGNFPGRFSGRQFSNSRSEMNVSTLELGDSALYLCASREGDPYEQYFGPGTRLTVT.

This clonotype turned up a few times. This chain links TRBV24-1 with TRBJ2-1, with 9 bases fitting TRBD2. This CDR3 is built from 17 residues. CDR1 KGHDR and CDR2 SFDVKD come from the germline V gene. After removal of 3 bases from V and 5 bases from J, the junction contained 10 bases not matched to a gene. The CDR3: CATSDPRLAELNNEQFF. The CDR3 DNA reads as TGTGCCACCAGTGATCCCCGACTAGCGGAGCTTAACAATGAGCAGTTCTTC.

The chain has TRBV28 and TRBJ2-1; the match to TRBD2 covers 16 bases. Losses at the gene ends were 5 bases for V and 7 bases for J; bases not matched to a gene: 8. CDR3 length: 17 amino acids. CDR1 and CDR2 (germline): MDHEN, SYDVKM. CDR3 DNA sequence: TGTGCCAGCAGTCAGGGACTAGCGGGGGGGCCTCGAAATGAGCAGTTCTTC. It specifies CASSQGLAGGPRNEQFF.

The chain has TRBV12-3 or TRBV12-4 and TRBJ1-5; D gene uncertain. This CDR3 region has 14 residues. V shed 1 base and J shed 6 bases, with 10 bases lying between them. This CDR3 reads CASSLETGRQPQHF. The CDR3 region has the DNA TGTGCCAGCAGTTTAGAGACGGGCCGTCAGCCCCAGCATTTT.

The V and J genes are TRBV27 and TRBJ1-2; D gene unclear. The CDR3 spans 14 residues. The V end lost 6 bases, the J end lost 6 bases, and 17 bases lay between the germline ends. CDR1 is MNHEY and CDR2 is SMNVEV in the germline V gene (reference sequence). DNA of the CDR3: TGTGCCAGCAGCCCTCGGGCGGCCCTGCATGGCTACACCTTC. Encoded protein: CASSPRAALHGYTF.

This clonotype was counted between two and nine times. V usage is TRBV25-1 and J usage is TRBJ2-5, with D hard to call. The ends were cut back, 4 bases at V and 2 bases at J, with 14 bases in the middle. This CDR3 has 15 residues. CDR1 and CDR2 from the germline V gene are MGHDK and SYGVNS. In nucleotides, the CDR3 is TGTGCCAGCAGTGCGACGCATGACAAGCAAGAGACCCAGTACTTC. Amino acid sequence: CASSATHDKQETQYF. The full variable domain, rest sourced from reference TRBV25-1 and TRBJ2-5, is EADIYQTPRYLVIGTGKKITLECSQTMGHDKMYWYQQDPGMELHLIHYSYGVNSTEKGDLSSESTVSRIRTEHFPLTLESARPSHTSQYLCASSATHDKQETQYFGPGTRLLVL.

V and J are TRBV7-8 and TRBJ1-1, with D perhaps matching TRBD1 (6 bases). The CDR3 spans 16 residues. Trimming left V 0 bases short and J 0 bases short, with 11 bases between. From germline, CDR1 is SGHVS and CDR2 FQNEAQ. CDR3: CASSLALAGVNTEAFF. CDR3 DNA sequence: TGTGCCAGCAGCTTAGCCCTGGCAGGGGTGAACACTGAAGCTTTCTTT.

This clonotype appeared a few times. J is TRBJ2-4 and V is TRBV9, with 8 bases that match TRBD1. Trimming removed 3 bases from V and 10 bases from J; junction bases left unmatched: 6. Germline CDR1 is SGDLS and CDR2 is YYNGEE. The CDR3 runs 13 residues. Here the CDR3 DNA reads TGTGCCAGCAGCGGGACAGGGAGTACAATTCAGTACTTC. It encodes CASSGTGSTIQYF.

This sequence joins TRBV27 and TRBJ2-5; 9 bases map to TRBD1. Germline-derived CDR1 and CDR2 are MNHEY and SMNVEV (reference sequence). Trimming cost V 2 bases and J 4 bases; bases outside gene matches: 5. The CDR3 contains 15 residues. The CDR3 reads CASSLGQGYRETQYF. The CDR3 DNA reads TGTGCCAGCAGTTTAGGACAGGGGTACAGAGAGACCCAGTACTTC.

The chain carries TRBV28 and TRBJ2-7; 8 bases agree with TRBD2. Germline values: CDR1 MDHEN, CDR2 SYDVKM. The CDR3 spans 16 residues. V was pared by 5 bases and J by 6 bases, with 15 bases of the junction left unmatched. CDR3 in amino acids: CASSPMGAAGDIEQYF. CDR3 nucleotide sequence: TGTGCCAGCAGTCCCATGGGGGCAGCGGGAGATATCGAGCAGTACTTC.

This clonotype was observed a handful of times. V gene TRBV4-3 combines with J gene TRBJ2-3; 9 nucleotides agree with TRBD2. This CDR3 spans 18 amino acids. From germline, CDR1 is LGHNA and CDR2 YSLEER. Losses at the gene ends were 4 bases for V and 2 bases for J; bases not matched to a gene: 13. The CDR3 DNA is TGCGCCAGCAGCCGCTCAGGCGGGACTAGCAGCCACACAGATACGCAGTATTTT. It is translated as CASSRSGGTSSHTDTQYF.

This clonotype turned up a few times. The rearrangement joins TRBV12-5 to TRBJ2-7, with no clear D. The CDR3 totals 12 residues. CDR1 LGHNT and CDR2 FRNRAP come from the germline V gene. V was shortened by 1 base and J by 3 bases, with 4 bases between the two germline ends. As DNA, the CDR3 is TGTGCTAGTGGTTTGGATCACTACGAGCAGTACTTC. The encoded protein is CASGLDHYEQYF.

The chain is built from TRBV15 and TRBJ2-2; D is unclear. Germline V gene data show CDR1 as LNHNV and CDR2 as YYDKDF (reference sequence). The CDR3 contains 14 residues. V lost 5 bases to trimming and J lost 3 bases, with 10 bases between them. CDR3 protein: CATSGQEYTGELFF. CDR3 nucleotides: TGTGCCACCAGCGGGCAGGAGTACACCGGGGAGCTGTTTTTT.

This CDR3 reads CSVTLGSATNEKLFF. CDR3 sequence (DNA): TGCAGCGTTACCCTCGGGAGTGCAACTAATGAAAAACTGTTTTTT. J is TRBJ1-4 and V is TRBV29-1; no reliable D call. The V end lost 5 bases, the J end lost 0 bases, and 13 bases lay between the germline ends. CDR1 and CDR2 from the germline V gene are SQVTM and ANQGSEA. The CDR3 is 15 residues long. Full variable domain (rest looked up from reference TRBV29-1 and TRBJ1-4): SAVISQKPSRDICQRGTSLTIQCQVDSQVTMMFWYRQQPGQSLTLIATANQGSEATYESGFVIDKFPISRPNLTFSTLTVSNMSPEDSSIYLCSVTLGSATNEKLFFGSGTQLSVL.

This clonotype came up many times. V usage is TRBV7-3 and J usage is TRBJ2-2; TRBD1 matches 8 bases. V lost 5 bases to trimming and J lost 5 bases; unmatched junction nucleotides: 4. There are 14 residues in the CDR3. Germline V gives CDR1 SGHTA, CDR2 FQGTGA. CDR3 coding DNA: TGTGCCAGCAGCCCCGGACAGGGAACCGGGGAGCTGTTTTTT. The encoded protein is CASSPGQGTGELFF.

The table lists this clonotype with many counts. The CDR3 sequence: CASSPQGNEQFF. CDR3 bases: TGTGCCAGCAGCCCCCAGGGAAATGAGCAGTTCTTC. The chain is built from TRBV3-1 and TRBJ2-1; TRBD1 might be the D (5 bases). CDR3 size: 12 residues. V was cut by 4 bases and J by 7 bases, with 8 bases left in between. CDR1 and CDR2 (germline): LGHDT, YNNKEL (reference sequence).

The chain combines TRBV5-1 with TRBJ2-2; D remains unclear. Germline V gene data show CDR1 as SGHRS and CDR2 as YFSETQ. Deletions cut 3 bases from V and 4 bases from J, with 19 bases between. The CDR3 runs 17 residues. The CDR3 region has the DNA TGCGCCAGCAGCTCGGCACTCGCCTTGCGTGGCACCGGGGAGCTGTTTTTT. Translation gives CASSSALALRGTGELFF.

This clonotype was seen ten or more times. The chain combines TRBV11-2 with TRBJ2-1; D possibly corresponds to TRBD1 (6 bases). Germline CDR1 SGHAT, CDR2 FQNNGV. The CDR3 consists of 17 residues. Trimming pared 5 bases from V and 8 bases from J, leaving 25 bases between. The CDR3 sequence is CASSPYSGQGLGDEQFF. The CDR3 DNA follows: TGTGCCAGCAGCCCCTATTCGGGACAAGGCCTAGGCGATGAGCAGTTCTTC.